Listed below are T cell receptor beta chains from one sample, sequenced in a study of OX40 agonist ivuxolimab in advanced cancers. Measured with immunoSEQ multiplex PCR; TCRdb has only the in-frame clones, and not every one. Found here are around 70,000 clones, around 81% of them singletons; the top ten hold around 2%. The source material was CD4+ or CD8+ T cells sorted from blood, sampled in a trial of the OX40 agonist ivuxolimab. These receptors were collected from an adult with an advanced solid tumor such as melanoma, head and neck, liver or kidney cancer. Both conserved end residues are part of each CDR3. Not all rows give a size; the values are once, few, many and, for expanded clones, a class.

CDR3,size,V
CASSFRDRENIQYF,NA,TRBV5-6
CASSLVASGRAGSYNEQFF,NA,TRBV11-2
CASSQDAGPSRSEQYF,NA,TRBV4-1
CASSFVGSLDTEAFF,NA,TRBV28
CASSPRGHEQYF,NA,TRBV18
CAISERQGSFYEQYF,NA,TRBV10-3
CASSFHRDGTEAFF,few,TRBV7-2
CASSLASSAYNEQFF,NA,TRBV5-4
CSADPTGENYGYTF,NA,TRBV29-1
CASRETGRDTEAFF,NA,TRBV6-1
CAISGGGDSGNTIYF,NA,TRBV10-3
CASSLVTEQYF,few,TRBV11-2
CASSTRTGYGYTF,NA,TRBV5-1
CASSLLGVNTEAFF,NA,TRBV28
CASSVAGTGTNEQFF,NA,TRBV9
CASRANRDTEAFF,NA,TRBV28
CASSVTSGDVGELFF,NA,TRBV19
CSAPDVQTQYF,NA,TRBV20-1
CASTQGGLQGPQHF,NA,TRBV19
CASSLDRTYGYTF,few,TRBV5-4
CASSKETGRDRINYGYTF,NA,TRBV21-1
CASSLSAGTPLYGQYF,NA,TRBV5-5
CASSESSGDYNEQFF,NA,TRBV10-1
CATSRGQGEKLFF,NA,TRBV15
CASSLLPAGSGNTIYF,NA,TRBV9
CAISVGGISGETQYF,NA,TRBV10-3